The sequence of this T cell receptor (beta chain) was determined in a study of T-cell reconstitution after alpha-beta-depleted transplantation in children. This sample's TCRbeta library carried unique molecular identifier barcodes. MiXCR, run by TCRdb on the PCR reads, gives a single entry per CDR3 protein. The sample records 610,000 or so distinct CDR3 sequences, 27% being singletons. This CDR3 comprises 15 residues. From germline, CDR1 is MNHEY and CDR2 SMNVEV (reference sequence). Trimming pared 6 bases from V and 5 bases from J, leaving 19 bases between. The sequencing used PBMCs, collected before TCRalphabeta/CD19-depleted stem cell transplant. The source is a boy younger than two with Wiskott-Aldrich syndrome, due to receive a stem cell transplant. This chain uses TRBV27 with TRBJ2-5, with D perhaps given as TRBD1 or TRBD2 (6 bases each). CDR3 coding DNA: TGTGCCAGCAGCCGAACCCCGACAGGAGGGGAGACCCAGTACTTC. It translates to CASSRTPTGGETQYF.